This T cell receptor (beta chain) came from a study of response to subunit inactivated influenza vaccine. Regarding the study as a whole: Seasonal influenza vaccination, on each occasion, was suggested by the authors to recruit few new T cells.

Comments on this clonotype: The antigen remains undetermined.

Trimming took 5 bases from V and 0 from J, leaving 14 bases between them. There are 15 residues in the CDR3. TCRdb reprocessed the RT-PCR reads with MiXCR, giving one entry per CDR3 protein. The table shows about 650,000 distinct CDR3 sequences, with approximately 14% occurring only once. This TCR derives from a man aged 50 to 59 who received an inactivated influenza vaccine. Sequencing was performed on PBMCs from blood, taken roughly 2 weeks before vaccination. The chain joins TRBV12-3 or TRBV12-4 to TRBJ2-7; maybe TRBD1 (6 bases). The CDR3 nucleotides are TGTGCCAGCAGTCCGCACCGGGACAACTCCTACGAGCAGTACTTC. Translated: CASSPHRDNSYEQYF.